This T cell receptor beta chain emerged from a study of radiation and T cells in renal cell carcinoma. General study findings and limits: Top tumor clonotypes rose in blood 2 weeks post-radiation, then contracted. Without pretreatment biopsies, baseline tumor clonotype presence was undetermined.

This clone was recorded once. Its antigen remains unidentified. Profiling relied on immunoSEQ multiplex PCR, and the TCRdb table lists in-frame clones only, not all of them. The sample has about 150,000 clones; about 87% are singletons. Trimming left V 10 bases short and J 2 bases short, with 15 bases between. In germline, CDR1 is MNHEY, CDR2 SMNVEV (reference sequence). The CDR3 is made up of 13 amino acids. Time point indicated: baseline pretreatment blood. Treatment indicated: 15 Gy SBRT to primary tumor, nephrectomy 4 weeks later. Serial blood draws occurred at baseline and 2 and 4 weeks post-SBRT. Clear cell pathology was present in this patient's renal cell carcinoma.

Source: blood, taken from a patient whose treatment included radiotherapy and nephrectomy. The clonotype comes from a woman in her 70s with renal cell carcinoma. The rearrangement uses TRBV27 and TRBJ2-7; TRBD1 might be the D (5 bases). The CDR3 DNA is TGTGCCACCTCGGACAATGTCCCCTACGAGCAGTACTTC. Translating gives CATSDNVPYEQYF.